A single sample is the source of the 12 T cell receptor beta chains below, sequenced in a study of beta chain features in type 1 diabetes. Overall study findings and caveats: The study found moderately but significantly shorter TCRB CDR3s in all four CD4+ subsets of Type 1 diabetes patients.

Every isolated RNA sample was fully reverse transcribed, so sequencing captured expressed TCRB transcripts. Sequenced by immunoSEQ multiplex PCR; TCRdb stores in-frame clones only, minus some. The data show around 710,000 clones, with around 12% seen just once and more than 0.09% held by the top ten. Their antigens are not known. The sequenced sample was naive CD4+ T cells from blood. These receptors originate from a man in his thirties or forties with type 1 diabetes.

The chain links TRBV7-2 to TRBJ1-1; 7 nucleotides match TRBD1. Looked up from germline, CDR1 is SGHTA and CDR2 is FQGNSA. V lost 4 bases, J lost 5 bases, and 4 bases stayed unmatched. CDR3 length: 13 amino acids. CDR3 DNA sequence: TGTGCCAGCAGCTCCGACAGGGTTACTGAAGCTTTCTTT. Its protein product is CASSSDRVTEAFF.

This clone has just a few counts. The rearrangement uses TRBV14 and TRBJ2-1; no reliable D call. The germline V gene encodes CDR1 SGHDN and CDR2 FVKESK. This CDR3 has 15 amino acids. The V end was cut by 4 bases, the J end by 6 bases, with 16 bases between. The CDR3 is CASSPTLTWVNEQFF. CDR3 nucleotides: TGTGCCAGCAGCCCGACCCTTACGTGGGTCAATGAGCAGTTCTTC.

There are a few counts of this clone. The chain couples TRBV30 to TRBJ2-1, with 7 bases matching TRBD1. The CDR3 is 16 residues long. The V gene's germline CDR1 is GTSNPN and CDR2 SVGIG (reference sequence). V shed 5 bases, J shed 0 bases, and the junction held 10 bases outside the gene matches. This chain's CDR3 is CAWGLSGGSSYNEQFF. The CDR3 DNA is TGTGCCTGGGGGCTTTCAGGGGGTAGCTCCTACAATGAGCAGTTCTTC.

The chain is built from TRBV28 and TRBJ2-3, with unresolved D. The germline gives CDR1 MDHEN, CDR2 SYDVKM. This CDR3 is 10 amino acids long. CDR3 protein: CATGVDTQYF. CDR3 DNA sequence: TGTGCTACCGGAGTAGATACGCAGTATTTT.

As regards this clone: With a much larger clone just one base away, this may be a read error. Other DNA sequences within the sample encode an identical CDR3. V is TRBV7-9 and J is TRBJ2-5, with D hard to call. The length of the CDR3 is 11 residues. The germline V gene encodes CDR1 SEHNR and CDR2 FQNEAQ (reference sequence). V shed 2 bases and J shed 5 bases, with 3 bases lying between them. DNA of the CDR3: TGTGCCAGCAGCTTACAGGAGACCCAGTACTTC. Protein: CASSLQETQYF.

This clone was counted a few times. The chain recombines TRBV7-3 with TRBJ1-2; D is perhaps TRBD1 (5 bases). The CDR3 length is 13 residues. Germline V gene lookup returns CDR1 SGHTA and CDR2 FQGTGA. With 1 base removed from V and 8 bases from J, the gap between germline ends came to 11 bases. The CDR3 reads CASSLSRDGGYTF. The CDR3 DNA is TGTGCCAGCAGCTTAAGCAGGGACGGCGGCTACACCTTC.

This clone has a handful of counts. The rearrangement links TRBV11-2 to TRBJ2-3; TRBD2 might be the D (5 bases). With 5 bases removed from V and 6 bases from J, the gap between germline ends came to 21 bases. Germline values: CDR1 SGHAT, CDR2 FQNNGV. This CDR3 has 16 amino acids. CDR3 protein: CASSPRLAGEPDTQYF. CDR3 in DNA: TGTGCCAGCAGCCCACGTTTGGCCGGGGAACCGGATACGCAGTATTTT.

This chain joins TRBV29-1 and TRBJ1-2; maybe TRBD1 (5 bases). In germline, CDR1 is SQVTM, CDR2 ANQGSEA. The CDR3 covers 12 residues. V was clipped by 3 bases and J by 7 bases, with 12 bases between them. CDR3 nucleotide sequence: TGCAGCGTTGAGCGGCAGGGAGGTGGCTACACCTTC. As protein: CSVERQGGGYTF.

CDR3 bases: TGTGCCAGCAGTTACAGGTTGGAGAGACCGGCATACGAGCAGTACTTC. Translated, it gives CASSYRLERPAYEQYF. The chain recombines TRBV6-5 with TRBJ2-7; D gene ambiguous. V dropped 2 bases and J dropped 4 bases, with 18 bases sitting between them. The CDR3 consists of 16 residues. Germline V gives CDR1 MNHEY, CDR2 SVGAGI.

CDR3 DNA: TGTGCCAGCAGCCACTACAGGGGGCAGCCCCAGCATTTT. Translated, it gives CASSHYRGQPQHF. V and J are TRBV27 and TRBJ1-5; TRBD1 agrees at 8 bases. Germline CDR1 reads MNHEY; CDR2 reads SMNVEV (reference sequence). Unmatched junction bases numbered 5, after V lost 6 bases and J lost 7 bases. CDR3 size: 13 residues.

This sequence joins TRBV7-2 and TRBJ2-1; D could derive from TRBD1 or TRBD2 (5 bases each). The CDR3 runs 15 residues. The V gene's germline CDR1 is SGHTA and CDR2 FQGNSA. The V and J ends lost 7 bases and 3 bases respectively, with 16 bases between them. This CDR3 reads CASTLGTVFYNEQFF. The CDR3 DNA reads as TGTGCCAGCACCCTAGGGACGGTCTTCTACAATGAGCAGTTCTTC.

This clone was counted only a few times. The chain recombines TRBV5-1 with TRBJ2-7; the match to TRBD1 covers 8 bases. The trim removed 7 bases at V and 3 bases at J, leaving 9 bases unmatched. Germline loops: CDR1 SGHRS, CDR2 YFSETQ. The CDR3 has 14 residues. The CDR3, as DNA: TGCGCCAGCGGGATGGGACAGGTGAGCTACGAGCAGTACTTC. Encoded protein: CASGMGQVSYEQYF.